Following are 2 T cell receptor beta chains from one sample sequenced in a study of beta chain features in type 1 diabetes. The entirety of the isolated RNA underwent reverse transcription, so expressed TCRB transcripts were sequenced. Libraries were prepared by immunoSEQ multiplex PCR; TCRdb keeps only in-frame clonotypes and omits some of them. Of about 360,000 clones detected, approximately 12% appear once; the ten largest clones hold approximately 0.015%. The sample comprised naive CD4+ T cells from blood. These receptors came from a man between 18 and 29 years old in good health.

This clone was counted only a few times. The CDR3 loop reads CASSAGTSASYNEQFF. The CDR3 DNA is TGTGCCAGCAGTGCAGGGACTAGCGCCTCCTACAATGAGCAGTTCTTC. The chain employs TRBV6-4 and TRBJ2-1, with TRBD2 matching 10 bases. V was clipped by 4 bases and J by 0 bases; unmatched bases: 3. The CDR3 sequence is 16 residues long. Germline V CDR1 and CDR2: MRHNA, SNTAGT.

V and J are TRBV29-1 and TRBJ2-1; D not certain. The CDR3 spans 14 residues. The ends were cut back, 2 bases at V and 6 bases at J, with 14 bases in the middle. In germline, CDR1 is SQVTM, CDR2 ANQGSEA. The DNA for the CDR3 is TGCAGCGTTGAATCTGTATCTGGCCCCAATGAGCAGTTCTTC. Amino acid sequence: CSVESVSGPNEQFF.